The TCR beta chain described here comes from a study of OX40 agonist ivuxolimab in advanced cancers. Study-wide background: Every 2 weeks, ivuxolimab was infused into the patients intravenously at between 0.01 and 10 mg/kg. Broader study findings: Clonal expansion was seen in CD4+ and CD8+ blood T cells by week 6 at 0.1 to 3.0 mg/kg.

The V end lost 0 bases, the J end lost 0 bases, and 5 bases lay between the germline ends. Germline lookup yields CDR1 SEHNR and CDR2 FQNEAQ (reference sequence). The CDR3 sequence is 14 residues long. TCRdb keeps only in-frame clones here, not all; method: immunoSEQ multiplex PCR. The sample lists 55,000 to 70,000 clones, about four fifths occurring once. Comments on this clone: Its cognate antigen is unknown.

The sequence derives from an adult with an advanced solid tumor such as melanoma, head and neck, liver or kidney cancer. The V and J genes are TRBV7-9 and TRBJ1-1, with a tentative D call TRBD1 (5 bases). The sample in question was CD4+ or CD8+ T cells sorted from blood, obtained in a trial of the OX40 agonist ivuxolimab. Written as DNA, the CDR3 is TGTGCCAGCAGCTTAGCAGGGGTGAACACTGAAGCTTTCTTT. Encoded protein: CASSLAGVNTEAFF. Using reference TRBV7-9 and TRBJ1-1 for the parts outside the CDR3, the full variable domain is DTGVSQNPRHKITKRGQNVTFRCDPISEHNRLYWYRQTLGQGPEFLTYFQNEAQLEKSRLLSDRFSAERPKGSFSTLEIQRTEQGDSAMYLCASSLAGVNTEAFFGQGTRLTVV.